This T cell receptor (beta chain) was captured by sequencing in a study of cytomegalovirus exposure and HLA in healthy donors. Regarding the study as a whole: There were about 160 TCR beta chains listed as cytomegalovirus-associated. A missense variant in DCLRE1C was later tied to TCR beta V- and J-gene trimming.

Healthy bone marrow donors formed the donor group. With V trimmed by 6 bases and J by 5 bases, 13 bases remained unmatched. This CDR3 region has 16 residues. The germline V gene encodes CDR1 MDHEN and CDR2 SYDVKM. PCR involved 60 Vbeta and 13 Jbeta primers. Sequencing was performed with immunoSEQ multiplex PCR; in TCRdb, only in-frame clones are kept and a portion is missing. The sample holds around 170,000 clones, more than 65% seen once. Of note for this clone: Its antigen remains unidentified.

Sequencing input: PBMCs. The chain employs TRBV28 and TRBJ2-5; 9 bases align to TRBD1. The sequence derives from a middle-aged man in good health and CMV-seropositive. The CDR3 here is CASSRPPGQGRETQYF. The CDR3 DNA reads TGTGCCAGCAGCCGACCACCGGGACAGGGACGGGAGACCCAGTACTTC.